These T cell receptor beta chains were read from a single sample in a study of cytomegalovirus exposure and HLA in healthy donors. Sequencing used immunoSEQ multiplex PCR; TCRdb keeps in-frame clones, though not all of them. The table has more than 90,000 clones, roughly nine tenths seen once; the top ten hold 4.4%. The sample taken for sequencing was PBMCs. The source is a man younger than 35 in good health and CMV-seropositive. Both conserved end residues are trimmed from each CDR3.

TRBV6-5,TRBJ2-3,ASSSHRGTDTQY
TRBV6-5,TRBJ2-4,ASSYRTGLAKNIQY
TRBV4-1,TRBJ2-7,ASSKMTGASYEQY
TRBV7-2,TRBJ2-2,ASSPWPGELF
TRBV7-2,TRBJ1-4,ASSYGTGPTNEKLF
TRBV13,TRBJ2-1,ASSLFRSYNEQF
TRBV4-2,TRBJ2-3,ASSQDRGTTDTQY
TRBV10-3,TRBJ2-7,AISSGGAYEQY
TRBV13,TRBJ2-7,ASSWGGSAYEQY
TRBV2,TRBJ1-2,ASILKTGNGYT
TRBV4-1,TRBJ1-6,ASSQATGQGSSPLH
TRBV5-1,TRBJ1-3,ASSPNGQGKDTIY
TRBV25-1,TRBJ2-7,ASSEFEGSYEQY
TRBV10-3,TRBJ1-6,AIRSTGVNSPLH